A selection of T cell receptor beta chains follows, all from one sample in a study of sequential checkpoint blockade in melanoma. TCRdb's copy holds only in-frame clones and misses some; the assay was immunoSEQ multiplex PCR. The sample includes more than 35,000 clones, approximately 91% of them seen just once. The specimen comprised CD8+ T cells sorted from blood (inferred from file names), sampled from a patient given nivolumab and ipilimumab in sequence. The receptors originated from a human donor with melanoma. Each CDR3 is given with its conserved first and last residue. A D gene is named only where the DNA matches it firmly. For some rows the clone size is stated as once, few or many, or as a class when expanded; others skip it.

J,size,D,V,DNA,CDR3
TRBJ2-4,.,TRBD2,TRBV10-1,TGCGCCAGCAGTGACCCGGGAGGCGTTCAGTACTTC,CASSDPGGVQYF
TRBJ1-2,once,TRBD1,TRBV7-6,TGTGCCAGCAGCGAGGGGGACAGCCCGAAAGGCTACACCTTC,CASSEGDSPKGYTF
TRBJ2-7,.,.,TRBV15,TGTGCCACCAGCAGAGAAGGGGTCTCCTACGAGCAGTACTTC,CATSREGVSYEQYF
TRBJ1-1,.,TRBD1,TRBV29-1,TGCAGCGTCGTCGCAGGGGGCGGCACTGAAGCTTTCTTT,CSVVAGGGTEAFF
TRBJ1-4,.,TRBD1,TRBV5-4,TGTGCCAGCAGCTGGGACAGGGGAAATGAAAAACTGTTTTTT,CASSWDRGNEKLFF
TRBJ2-6,.,.,TRBV5-4,TGTGCCAGCAGCTCTAACCCCTCTGGGGCCAACGTCCTGACTTTC,CASSSNPSGANVLTF
TRBJ2-1,.,.,TRBV27,TGTGCCAGCATGGAGCGCTTCTACAATGAGCAGTTCTTC,CASMERFYNEQFF
TRBJ1-2,.,.,TRBV12-2,TGTGCAAGTCGCTCTTACAGGGATGTAGGCTATGGCTACACCTTC,CASRSYRDVGYGYTF
TRBJ2-3,.,.,TRBV7-8,TGTGCCAGCAGCTTGGGCCAGTATGGCACAGATACGCAGTATTTT,CASSLGQYGTDTQYF
TRBJ1-2,.,.,TRBV9,TGTGCCAGCAGCCAAACTTCAGGGGAGCATGGCTACACCTTC,CASSQTSGEHGYTF
TRBJ2-1,.,TRBD2,TRBV6-1,TGTGCCAGCAGTGGCGAGCGGGCGGGAGGGTCCTCCTACAATGAGCAGTTCTTC,CASSGERAGGSSYNEQFF
TRBJ2-7,.,TRBD2,TRBV19,TGTGCCAGTAGTATACTAGCGGAGGCCTACGAGCAGTACTTC,CASSILAEAYEQYF
TRBJ1-4,.,.,TRBV4-2,TGTGCCAGCAGCCAAGAAGACAGGTGGGATGAAAAACTGTTTTTT,CASSQEDRWDEKLFF
TRBJ2-3,few,TRBD2,TRBV5-1,TGCGCCAGCAGCTTGATTTTTCGCGGGGCGGGAGCAACAGATACGCAGTATTTT,CASSLIFRGAGATDTQYF
TRBJ2-7,few,.,TRBV19,TGTGCCAGTAGTATAGTTTCGGTTGGCGAGCAGTACTTC,CASSIVSVGEQYF
TRBJ1-4,.,.,TRBV6-5,TGTGCCAGCAGTTTTTACCGGGAGGAAAAACTGTTTTTT,CASSFYREEKLFF
TRBJ2-7,.,TRBD1,TRBV13,TGTGCCAGCAGCGGACAGGACTTTGCCTACGAGCAGTACTTC,CASSGQDFAYEQYF
TRBJ2-2,.,TRBD2,TRBV7-3,TGTGCCAGCAGCTTAGGTTCCGGGACTAGCGGGACCGGGGAGCTGTTTTTT,CASSLGSGTSGTGELFF
TRBJ1-1,.,TRBD1,TRBV27,TGTGCCAGCAGCCTCGGGACAGGGAAGGCTTTCTTT,CASSLGTGKAFF
TRBJ1-1,once,TRBD1,TRBV27,TGTGCCAGCAGTTTCCCCGGACAGGGGGCCACTGAAGCTTTCTTT,CASSFPGQGATEAFF
TRBJ1-1,.,.,TRBV5-1,TGCGCCAGCAGCTTCGGGGGGAACACTGAAGCTTTCTTT,CASSFGGNTEAFF
TRBJ1-1,.,.,TRBV4-3,TGCGCCAGCAGCCAAGGACGGGTGAACACTGAAGCTTTCTTT,CASSQGRVNTEAFF
TRBJ1-2,.,TRBD1,TRBV2,TGTGCCAGCAGTGAATCGGGCCCAACGGCAGGGGGCAAGGGCTATGGCTACACCTTC,CASSESGPTAGGKGYGYTF
TRBJ2-1,.,.,TRBV10-2,TGCGCCAGCAGAGAGAGAGTTTTGGCAGGGGACAATGAGCAGTTCTTC,CASRERVLAGDNEQFF
TRBJ2-5,.,.,TRBV19,TGTGCCAGTAGTGGAGACCAAGAGACCCAGTACTTC,CASSGDQETQYF
TRBJ2-3,.,.,TRBV27,TGTGCCAGCAGTTTATCACCTGCGAGCACAGATACGCAGTATTTT,CASSLSPASTDTQYF
TRBJ1-1,.,.,TRBV5-8,TGTGCCAGCAGCTTCACGGGGGGTGCCTATTGGAACACTGAAGCTTTCTTT,CASSFTGGAYWNTEAFF
TRBJ1-2,.,.,TRBV27,TGTGCCAGCAGTTTACGGGGGGCGTCCTATGGCTACACCTTC,CASSLRGASYGYTF
TRBJ2-1,.,.,TRBV7-2,TGTGCCAACTTTATTTCTGGGGAGCGTCCAACCTACAATGAGCAGTTCTTC,CANFISGERPTYNEQFF
TRBJ1-3,.,.,TRBV19,TGTGCCAGTAGTACTCAGACACCCGCTGGAAACACCATATATTTT,CASSTQTPAGNTIYF
TRBJ1-1,once,.,TRBV25-1,TGTGCCAGCAGCGGGGGGGAGGGAGGACGCGCTTTCTTT,CASSGGEGGRAFF
TRBJ1-5,.,.,TRBV4-2,TGTGCCAGCAGCCAAGTCGGAGGCAATCAGCCCCAGCATTTT,CASSQVGGNQPQHF
TRBJ1-1,.,.,TRBV9,TGTGCCAGCAGCGTAGTTGCGGGGCGGATTATGAACACTGAAGCTTTCTTT,CASSVVAGRIMNTEAFF
TRBJ2-7,.,TRBD1,TRBV28,TGTGCCAGCAGTCCCGGGACAGGCTCCTACGAGCAGTACTTC,CASSPGTGSYEQYF
TRBJ2-7,.,.,TRBV5-4,TGTGCCAGCAGCTTTCGCGGGGCCGCCTACGAGCAGTACTTC,CASSFRGAAYEQYF
TRBJ2-4,.,TRBD1,TRBV27,TGTGCCAGCAGTATCAGGGGGCGAGACATTCAGTACTTC,CASSIRGRDIQYF
TRBJ1-2,.,TRBD1,TRBV6-1,TGTGCCAGCGGGGGACAGGGACTCCTCTATGGCTACACCTTC,CASGGQGLLYGYTF
TRBJ2-1,.,.,TRBV30,TGTGCCTGGAGTAGACTAGGGGGGGGTAATGAGCAGTTCTTC,CAWSRLGGGNEQFF
TRBJ2-7,.,TRBD2,TRBV19,TGTGCCAGTACTCCGGGACTAGCGGGACCCTACGAGCAGTACTTC,CASTPGLAGPYEQYF
TRBJ1-1,.,.,TRBV11-3,TGTGCCAGCAGCCCCCACGGGGGGCGGAGGAACACTGAAGCTTTCTTT,CASSPHGGRRNTEAFF
TRBJ2-3,.,TRBD1,TRBV5-6,TGTGCCAGCAGCTTCGGGACAGGGACAGATACGCAGTATTTT,CASSFGTGTDTQYF
TRBJ1-1,once,TRBD1,TRBV11-3,TGTGCCAGCTTTTCAGGGGGAATGGTTGGTGGCACTGAAGCTTTCTTT,CASFSGGMVGGTEAFF
TRBJ2-3,.,TRBD1,TRBV4-1,TGCGCCAGCAGCCACGTACAGGGGGATACGCAGTATTTT,CASSHVQGDTQYF
TRBJ2-2,.,TRBD2,TRBV2,TGTGCCAGCAAGACTAGCGGGAGTGGGAACACCGGGGAGCTGTTTTTT,CASKTSGSGNTGELFF
TRBJ2-1,.,.,TRBV6-5,TGTGCCACCAACCGGGACACAAACTACAATGAGCAGTTCTTC,CATNRDTNYNEQFF
TRBJ1-1,.,.,TRBV9,TGTGCCAGCAGCGTAGGCAGGAACACTGAAGCTTTCTTT,CASSVGRNTEAFF
TRBJ2-7,.,TRBD1,TRBV27,TGTGCCAGCAGTTTAGGGACAGGGGGCTACGACGAGCAGTACTTC,CASSLGTGGYDEQYF
TRBJ2-7,.,TRBD2,TRBV6-1,TGTGCCAGCAGCGGAGGGCTAGCGGGAACTTACGAGCAGTACTTC,CASSGGLAGTYEQYF
TRBJ2-7,.,TRBD1,TRBV11-2,TGTGCCAGCAGCTCCCCGATCGGGGACAGGGGACGAGTGGGGGAGCAGTACTTC,CASSSPIGDRGRVGEQYF
TRBJ2-7,.,TRBD2,TRBV9,TGTGCCAGCAGGGGAACGACTAGCGGGAGCGGAAGCGACGAGCAGTACTTC,CASRGTTSGSGSDEQYF
TRBJ1-2,once,.,TRBV18,TGTGCCAGCTCACCACCCCCAGACACCACTAACTATGGCTACACCTTC,CASSPPPDTTNYGYTF